This TCR beta chain was sequenced during a study of blood T cell repertoires in COVID-19. Study background: The United States, Italy and Spain provided the acute and convalescent COVID-19 samples. PBMCs, B-cell-depleted T cells, or T cells were the source of the cDNA or gDNA that made up the material.

This CDR3 has 14 amino acids. Germline CDR1 reads MNHEY; CDR2 reads SVGAGI. V trimming: 7 bases; J trimming: 2 bases; junction bases outside the gene matches: 8. In the original workflow: Amplification of reference gene primers was used by the study to estimate nucleated cell counts. Some clones are missing from TCRdb's copy, which holds only in-frame ones; the method was immunoSEQ multiplex PCR. For V, J and clone size, that table is used; D and trimming come from the DNA. The sample gives roughly 150,000 clones, roughly 90% of which show up once; 3.5% to 4% is in the top ten. This clone has only one observation.

Sequenced material: peripheral blood. The clonotype was recovered from a woman in her 70s with acute or convalescent COVID-19. The chain couples TRBV6-5 to TRBJ2-7; TRBD1 aligns across 7 bases. The CDR3: CASNLQTGPYEQYF. DNA of the CDR3: TGTGCCAGCAATCTACAGACAGGGCCCTACGAGCAGTACTTC.